The rows below give T cell receptor beta chains drawn from one sample of a study of CDR3 diversity in severe acne. TCRdb fed the PCR reads into MiXCR, producing one record per CDR3 protein. The sample includes about 93,000 distinct CDR3 sequences, about half seen only once; the top ten take over 9%. Sample: blood. Source of these receptors: a male donor in good health, serving as a control. Each CDR3 is given with its conserved first and last residue. The D gene is left open where the match is weak. Clone sizes are given selectively: once, few, many, or a class where the clone is expanded.

abundance: .; v_gene: TRBV5-1; j_gene: TRBJ2-3; d_gene: TRBD2; CDR3aa: CASRGLASTDTQYF; CDR3nt: TGCGCCAGCAGGGGACTAGCGAGCACAGATACGCAGTATTTT
abundance: .; v_gene: TRBV15; j_gene: TRBJ2-5; d_gene: .; CDR3aa: CATSRDQETQYF; CDR3nt: TGTGCCACCAGCAGAGACCAAGAGACCCAGTACTTC
abundance: .; v_gene: TRBV28; j_gene: TRBJ1-2; d_gene: TRBD1; CDR3aa: CASSFSPGQGGYTF; CDR3nt: TGTGCCAGCAGTTTCTCCCCGGGACAGGGTGGCTACACCTTC
abundance: many; v_gene: TRBV7-9; j_gene: TRBJ1-5; d_gene: .; CDR3aa: CASSLLGDAQHF; CDR3nt: TGTGCCAGCAGCTTACTCGGGGACGCCCAGCATTTT
abundance: .; v_gene: TRBV7-9; j_gene: TRBJ1-1; d_gene: .; CDR3aa: CASSLEGELEAFF; CDR3nt: TGTGCCAGCAGCTTAGAGGGGGAGTTGGAAGCTTTCTTT
abundance: .; v_gene: TRBV3-1; j_gene: TRBJ2-3; d_gene: .; CDR3aa: CASSAGAEGMVYF; CDR3nt: TGTGCCAGCAGTGCCGGGGCTGAGGGGATGGTGTATTTT
abundance: many; v_gene: TRBV7-6; j_gene: TRBJ2-7; d_gene: TRBD1; CDR3aa: CASSWDSQTQYF; CDR3nt: TGTGCCAGCAGCTGGGACAGCCAGACTCAGTACTTC
abundance: medium-sized; v_gene: TRBV5-8; j_gene: TRBJ2-7; d_gene: TRBD2; CDR3aa: CASSSDAGTSREQYF; CDR3nt: TGTGCCAGCAGCTCGGATGCCGGGACTAGCCGGGAGCAGTACTTC
abundance: .; v_gene: TRBV2; j_gene: TRBJ1-5; d_gene: TRBD1; CDR3aa: CASNRDRANQPQHF; CDR3nt: TGTGCCAGCAATAGGGACAGGGCAAATCAGCCCCAGCATTTT
abundance: few; v_gene: TRBV7-8; j_gene: TRBJ1-3; d_gene: .; CDR3aa: CASSLVGGNTIYF; CDR3nt: TGTGCCAGCAGCTTAGTGGGTGGAAACACCATATATTTT
abundance: few; v_gene: TRBV20-1; j_gene: TRBJ2-7; d_gene: TRBD1; CDR3aa: CSATDPRGRSYEQYF; CDR3nt: TGCAGTGCTACTGATCCCAGGGGGCGTTCGTACGAGCAGTACTTC